This is a list of T cell receptor beta chains from one sample in a study of T cell repertoires in cytomegalovirus infection. TCRdb re-called the reads through MiXCR, storing one row per CDR3 protein. The sample has approximately 150,000 distinct CDR3 sequences; about 20% are singletons. Their specific antigens are unknown. This specimen consisted of CD8+ T cells from cultured PBMCs, obtained from culture after CMV antigen stimulation. The receptors shown here come from a human donor in good health (CMV status not recorded). Some clones in this sample may be carry-over from other donors' samples. Each CDR3 is given with its conserved first and last residue. The order of the fields is D gene, J gene, V gene, clone size, CDR3 DNA, CDR3 protein. A D gene is named only where the DNA matches it firmly. Clone size appears in some rows only: once, few, many, or a class for an expanded clone.

- TRBJ2-7 TRBV6-1 once TGTGCCAGCAGTGAAGAGGCAGGGGCAATAACCTACGAGCAGTACTTC CASSEEAGAITYEQYF
- TRBJ1-3 TRBV2 few TGTGCCAGCAGTGACGCCCGCAGGGTCTCTGGAAACACCATATATTTT CASSDARRVSGNTIYF
- TRBJ1-2 TRBV28 - TGTGCCAGCAGTTCTGCGAGGATTGACTATGGCTACACCTTC CASSSARIDYGYTF
- TRBJ2-7 TRBV27 - TGTGCCAGCAGTCCCCGGACCGCCTACGAGCAGTACTTC CASSPRTAYEQYF
- TRBJ2-4 TRBV6-2/TRBV6-3 - TGTGCCAGCAGCTCATCCGGACAGAAAGCCAAAAACATTCAGTACTTC CASSSSGQKAKNIQYF
TRBD2 TRBJ2-5 TRBV7-9 - TGTGCCAGCAGCTTACTCGGGACTAGCGAGCGGGAGACCCAGTACTTC CASSLLGTSERETQYF
- TRBJ1-5 TRBV6-8 - TGTGCCAGCAGCTATTACCGAGGGACACCAAATCAGCCCCAGCATTTT CASSYYRGTPNQPQHF
- TRBJ1-3 TRBV7-2 few TGTGCCAGCAGCTTCCTTACAGGGTCTGGAAACACCATATATTTT CASSFLTGSGNTIYF
- TRBJ2-4 TRBV24-1 - TGTGCCACCATGGACCCCAAAAACATTCAGTACTTC CATMDPKNIQYF
- TRBJ1-5 TRBV7-2 few TGTGCCAGCAGCCCGGGCGGGCTTAGCAATCAGCCCCAGCATTTT CASSPGGLSNQPQHF
- TRBJ1-5 TRBV12-3/TRBV12-4 - TGTGCCAGCAGTTTAAACAGGGTGAGCAATCAGCCCCAGCATTTT CASSLNRVSNQPQHF
- TRBJ2-3 TRBV4-3 few TGCGCCAGCAGCCCAGCGGCAGCTAGCACAGATACGCAGTATTTT CASSPAAASTDTQYF
TRBD2 TRBJ2-1 TRBV6-1 few TGTGCCAGCAGTGAATTTGCTAGCGGGGGATTGGCTAATGAGCAGTTCTTC CASSEFASGGLANEQFF
TRBD1 TRBJ1-1 TRBV4-1 - TGCGCCAGCAGCCAGGAGACGACAGGGATTAACACTGAAGCTTTCTTT CASSQETTGINTEAFF
TRBD1 TRBJ1-2 TRBV15 - TGTGCCACCAGCCCAGACAGGGGGCAAAACTATGGCTACACCTTC CATSPDRGQNYGYTF
TRBD1 TRBJ2-1 TRBV12-3/TRBV12-4 - TGTGCCAGCAGACCCGGGACAGGGCTTGACAATGAGCAGTTCTTC CASRPGTGLDNEQFF
TRBD1 TRBJ1-1 TRBV19 few TGTGCCAGTAGTCCCCGGGACAGCTACACTGAAGCTTTCTTT CASSPRDSYTEAFF